This TCR beta chain was sequenced for a study of human versus mouse CDR3 diversity and MHC coevolution. Study results and caveats: On average, humans showed more CDR3 deletions and insertions than mice. By iCHAO1, human TCR beta clonotypes numbered some 1.5 million, the most. Over five MHC II alleles selected the human T cells.

Remarks on this clone: Its antigen remains unidentified.

Libraries were prepared by immunoSEQ multiplex PCR; TCRdb keeps only in-frame clonotypes and omits some of them. The repertoire includes about 81,000 clones, 93% of them detected once, and 1.3% to 1.5% sits in the top ten. The CDR3 runs to 15 residues. The ends lost 5 bases at V and 4 bases at J; junction bases unmatched: 7. CDR1 SEHNR and CDR2 FQNEAQ come from the germline V gene (reference sequence). The V gene is TRBV7-9, the J gene TRBJ2-5; 10 bases line up with TRBD1. The sequence was collected from a person aged 25-75 years in good health. The sequenced sample consisted of naive CD4+ T cells from blood. As for subset: CD45RO-negative CD62L-positive naive CD4 T cells. The CDR3 loop is CASSPGTGEGETQYF. The CDR3 DNA follows: TGTGCCAGCAGCCCCGGGACAGGGGAAGGAGAGACCCAGTACTTC.